This TCR beta chain comes out of a study of shared clonotypes between healthy human individuals. V lost 2 bases and J lost 0, with 11 bases in between. Germline CDR1 and CDR2: LNHDA and SQIVND (reference sequence). There are 16 residues in the CDR3. Produced via immunoSEQ multiplex PCR; TCRdb's table is partial and in-frame only. The sample includes around 100,000 clones, roughly 66% of them seen just once. Broader study findings: The study sampled only blood, and tissue repertoires likely differ. The study drew on few donors, limiting represented genetic and exposure-history diversity. For sorted subsets, rarefaction showed incomplete sequencing despite large depth. Larger estimated richness was generally recorded for naive subsets relative to memory subsets.

This clone has a single count. Its antigen is unknown. The clonotype comes from a woman aged 25 to 39 in good health. The sample was memory CD8+ T cells sorted from blood. Subset defined: CD45RO+ cells pooled with CCR7-negative TemRA cells. The chain combines TRBV19 with TRBJ2-1; D uncertain. For the CDR3, the DNA is TGTGCCAGTAGTATAATCGGTTCGAGCTCCTACAATGAGCAGTTCTTC. Residues: CASSIIGSSSYNEQFF.